Reported below is one TCR beta chain. This sample is part of a study of blood T cell repertoires in COVID-19. At the level of the study: Researchers got acute and convalescent COVID-19 samples from the United States, Italy and Spain. Sources were T cells, B-cell-depleted T cells, or PBMCs; the material itself was cDNA or gDNA.

Authors' processing steps: Quantification of nucleated cells was approximated via reference gene primer amplification. Profiled with immunoSEQ multiplex PCR; TCRdb holds only in-frame clones, not every one. V, J and clone size reflect that table, while D and trimming were determined from the DNA. The sample holds 60,000 to 85,000 clones; about 91% are singletons and the top ten take approximately 2%. CDR1 is SEHNR and CDR2 is FQNEAQ in the germline V gene (reference sequence). This CDR3 contains 17 residues. V gave up 5 bases and J gave up 6 bases; unmatched junction bases: 9. Material for sequencing was peripheral blood. This TCR derives from an elderly woman with active or convalescent COVID-19. The chain uses TRBV7-9 and TRBJ2-1, with 14 bases identical to TRBD2. Here the CDR3 reads CASSRTTGTSGSNEQFF. CDR3 nucleotide sequence: TGTGCCAGCAGCCGCACCACTGGGACTAGCGGGAGCAATGAGCAGTTCTTC.